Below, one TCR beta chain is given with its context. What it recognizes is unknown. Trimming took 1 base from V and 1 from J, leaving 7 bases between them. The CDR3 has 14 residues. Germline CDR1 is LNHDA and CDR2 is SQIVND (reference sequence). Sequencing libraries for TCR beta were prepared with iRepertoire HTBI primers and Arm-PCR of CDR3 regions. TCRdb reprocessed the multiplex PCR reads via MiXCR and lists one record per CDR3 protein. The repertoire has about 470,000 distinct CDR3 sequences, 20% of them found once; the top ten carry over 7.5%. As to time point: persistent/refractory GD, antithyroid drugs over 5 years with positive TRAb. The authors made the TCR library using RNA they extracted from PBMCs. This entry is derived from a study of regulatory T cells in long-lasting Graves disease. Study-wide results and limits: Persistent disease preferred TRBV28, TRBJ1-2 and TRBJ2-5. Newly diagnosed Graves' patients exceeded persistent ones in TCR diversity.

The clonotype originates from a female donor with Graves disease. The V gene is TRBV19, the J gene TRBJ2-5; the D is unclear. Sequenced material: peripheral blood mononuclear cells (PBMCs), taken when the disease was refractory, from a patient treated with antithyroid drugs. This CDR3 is CASSIALFQETQYF. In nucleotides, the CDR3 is TGTGCCAGTAGTATAGCCCTCTTCCAAGAGACCCAGTACTTC.